This is a list of T cell receptor beta chains from one sample in a study of control samples from healthy donors and cancer patients. The repertoire was sequenced with immunoSEQ multiplex PCR; TCRdb's copy has only in-frame clones and lacks some. The sample carries around 110,000 clones, 85% to 90% recorded once. Sequencing was performed on PBMCs. The receptor source for this set is a woman aged 45-65 years with colorectal cancer. CDR3s include the opening cysteine and the closing phenylalanine or tryptophan. Fields, in order: clone size, J gene, D gene, CDR3 length, V gene, CDR3 DNA, CDR3 protein. D genes are given only for firm matches. The size field is filled for only some rows; it gives once, few, many or a size class.

clone size: -
J gene: TRBJ2-3
D gene: -
CDR3 length: 16
V gene: TRBV5-4
CDR3 DNA: TGTGCCAGCAGCTTGGATCGGCCTGGTAGCACAGATACGCAGTATTTT
CDR3 protein: CASSLDRPGSTDTQYF

clone size: -
J gene: TRBJ1-4
D gene: TRBD1
CDR3 length: 16
V gene: TRBV6-1
CDR3 DNA: TGTGCCAGCAGTGGAAGACAGACAGGGGGGAATGAAAAACTGTTTTTT
CDR3 protein: CASSGRQTGGNEKLFF

clone size: -
J gene: TRBJ2-2
D gene: TRBD2
CDR3 length: 16
V gene: TRBV25-1
CDR3 DNA: TGTGCCAGCAGTGAGAGCGGGAGAGCGAACACCGGGGAGCTGTTTTTT
CDR3 protein: CASSESGRANTGELFF

clone size: -
J gene: TRBJ2-5
D gene: TRBD1
CDR3 length: 13
V gene: TRBV14
CDR3 DNA: TGTGCCAGCAGCCGTAACAGGGGGGAGACCCAGTACTTC
CDR3 protein: CASSRNRGETQYF

clone size: -
J gene: TRBJ1-6
D gene: -
CDR3 length: 13
V gene: TRBV7-9
CDR3 DNA: TGTGCCAGCAGCTTAATGAGTAATTCACCCCTCCACTTT
CDR3 protein: CASSLMSNSPLHF

clone size: -
J gene: TRBJ2-2
D gene: TRBD2
CDR3 length: 17
V gene: TRBV5-1
CDR3 DNA: TGCGCCAGCAGCCGAACGGGACTAGCGGGGGCCGGCGGGGAGCTGTTTTTT
CDR3 protein: CASSRTGLAGAGGELFF

clone size: -
J gene: TRBJ2-7
D gene: TRBD2
CDR3 length: 16
V gene: TRBV20-1
CDR3 DNA: TGCAGTGCTAGTAGCGCTGTGGGTCTAGCGGGCAAAGAGCAGTACTTC
CDR3 protein: CSASSAVGLAGKEQYF

clone size: once
J gene: TRBJ1-5
D gene: -
CDR3 length: 14
V gene: TRBV6-5
CDR3 DNA: TGTGCCAGCAGTTATGTGGGGCCCGGACAGCCCCAGCATTTT
CDR3 protein: CASSYVGPGQPQHF

clone size: once
J gene: TRBJ1-4
D gene: -
CDR3 length: 15
V gene: TRBV3-1/TRBV3-2
CDR3 DNA: TGTGCCAGCAGCCTTCGACGGGAGTATAATGAAAAACTGTTTTTT
CDR3 protein: CASSLRREYNEKLFF

clone size: -
J gene: TRBJ2-3
D gene: TRBD1
CDR3 length: 14
V gene: TRBV7-3
CDR3 DNA: TGTGCCAGCAGCTTGGGACAGGCTTCTGATACGCAGTATTTT
CDR3 protein: CASSLGQASDTQYF

clone size: -
J gene: TRBJ2-1
D gene: TRBD2
CDR3 length: 14
V gene: TRBV29-1
CDR3 DNA: TGCAGCGTTGGGCTAGCGGGAGTTTCGATTGAGCAGTTCTTC
CDR3 protein: CSVGLAGVSIEQFF

clone size: -
J gene: TRBJ2-5
D gene: TRBD1
CDR3 length: 11
V gene: TRBV2
CDR3 DNA: TGTGCCAGCACAGGGGGAGAGACCCAGTACTTC
CDR3 protein: CASTGGETQYF

clone size: -
J gene: TRBJ2-5
D gene: TRBD2
CDR3 length: 17
V gene: TRBV5-1
CDR3 DNA: TGCGCCAGCAGCTGGGGACTAGCGGCCTTCATAGGGGAGACCCAGTACTTC
CDR3 protein: CASSWGLAAFIGETQYF

clone size: once
J gene: TRBJ2-3
D gene: TRBD1
CDR3 length: 15
V gene: TRBV9
CDR3 DNA: TGTGCCAGCAGCGCAGACAGGGGAAGCACAGATACGCAGTATTTT
CDR3 protein: CASSADRGSTDTQYF

clone size: -
J gene: TRBJ1-1
D gene: -
CDR3 length: 14
V gene: TRBV18
CDR3 DNA: TGTGCCAGCTTGGGTCCGAACGGGTTGGATGAAGCTTTCTTT
CDR3 protein: CASLGPNGLDEAFF

clone size: -
J gene: TRBJ2-7
D gene: TRBD2
CDR3 length: 14
V gene: TRBV29-1
CDR3 DNA: TGCAGCGTTGAACGACTAGCGGGAGCCTACGAGCAGTACTTC
CDR3 protein: CSVERLAGAYEQYF

clone size: -
J gene: TRBJ2-2
D gene: TRBD2
CDR3 length: 16
V gene: TRBV5-1
CDR3 DNA: TGCGCCAGCAGCTTGGTCTCCGCGGGAGACTCCGGGGAGCTGTTTTTT
CDR3 protein: CASSLVSAGDSGELFF

clone size: -
J gene: TRBJ2-3
D gene: TRBD1
CDR3 length: 15
V gene: TRBV9
CDR3 DNA: TGTGCCAGCAGCGTAGCGACAGGGGGTCTAGATACGCAGTATTTT
CDR3 protein: CASSVATGGLDTQYF

clone size: -
J gene: TRBJ2-7
D gene: -
CDR3 length: 13
V gene: TRBV7-6
CDR3 DNA: TGTGCCAGCAGCTTAGACAAGACCTACGAGCAGTACTTC
CDR3 protein: CASSLDKTYEQYF

clone size: -
J gene: TRBJ2-3
D gene: TRBD2
CDR3 length: 16
V gene: TRBV5-1
CDR3 DNA: TGCGCCAGCAGCTTGGTGCTAGCGGGAGGCGCAGATACGCAGTATTTT
CDR3 protein: CASSLVLAGGADTQYF

clone size: -
J gene: TRBJ2-7
D gene: -
CDR3 length: 13
V gene: TRBV29-1
CDR3 DNA: TGCAGCGTTGCTCCGGACACAGGCTACGAGCAGTACTTC
CDR3 protein: CSVAPDTGYEQYF

clone size: -
J gene: TRBJ1-1
D gene: -
CDR3 length: 13
V gene: TRBV3-1/TRBV3-2
CDR3 DNA: TGTGCCAGCAGCCAAGAAATGAACACTGAAGCTTTCTTT
CDR3 protein: CASSQEMNTEAFF

clone size: -
J gene: TRBJ2-5
D gene: TRBD2
CDR3 length: 16
V gene: TRBV11-2
CDR3 DNA: TGTGCCAGCAGCTTAGTCGCGACTAGCGGCAAAGAGACCCAGTACTTC
CDR3 protein: CASSLVATSGKETQYF

clone size: -
J gene: TRBJ2-4
D gene: -
CDR3 length: 13
V gene: TRBV28
CDR3 DNA: TGTGCCAGCGTCGAGGAGGCCAAAAACATTCAGTACTTC
CDR3 protein: CASVEEAKNIQYF

clone size: -
J gene: TRBJ1-2
D gene: TRBD1
CDR3 length: 17
V gene: TRBV4-1
CDR3 DNA: TGCGCCAGCAGCCAAGTGGGAACGGGACAGGGCCTTTGGGGCTACACCTTC
CDR3 protein: CASSQVGTGQGLWGYTF

clone size: -
J gene: TRBJ1-4
D gene: -
CDR3 length: 13
V gene: TRBV27
CDR3 DNA: TGTGCCAGCAGTTTTAGCGGCTATGAAAAACTGTTTTTT
CDR3 protein: CASSFSGYEKLFF